Listed below are T cell receptor beta chains from one sample, sequenced in a study of cytomegalovirus exposure and HLA in healthy donors. Produced via immunoSEQ multiplex PCR; TCRdb's table is partial and in-frame only. The data contain approximately 270,000 clones, 80% of them seen just once; the ten biggest clones take up approximately 0.3%. Material for sequencing was PBMCs. These receptors originate from a girl aged 2-10 years in good health and CMV-seronegative. Each CDR3 is given with its conserved first and last residue. The order of the fields is J gene, V gene, D gene, CDR3 length, clone size, CDR3 DNA, CDR3 protein. The D gene is left open where the match is weak. The size of a clone is reported for some rows only, either as once, few or many, or as a class for expanded clones.

j_call: TRBJ2-7; v_call: TRBV4-1; d_call: TRBD1; cdr3_length: 17; clone_size: -; cdr3_nt: TGCGCCAGCAGCCAAGATGGAGGATTGGACAGGGGCTACGAGCAGTACTTC; cdr3_aa: CASSQDGGLDRGYEQYF
j_call: TRBJ1-2; v_call: TRBV30; d_call: TRBD1; cdr3_length: 13; clone_size: -; cdr3_nt: TGTGCCTGGTCTTTGACAGGGCTAAGGGGCTACACCTTC; cdr3_aa: CAWSLTGLRGYTF
j_call: TRBJ2-5; v_call: TRBV9; d_call: TRBD2; cdr3_length: 16; clone_size: once; cdr3_nt: TGTGCCAGCAGCGTAGATGGGCGGGGGAACCAAGAGACCCAGTACTTC; cdr3_aa: CASSVDGRGNQETQYF
j_call: TRBJ2-1; v_call: TRBV15; d_call: TRBD2; cdr3_length: 20; clone_size: -; cdr3_nt: TGTGCCACCAGCAGAGATACCGGGACTAGCGGGTTTGCCTTGTGGGGGGAGCAGTTCTTC; cdr3_aa: CATSRDTGTSGFALWGEQFF
j_call: TRBJ2-7; v_call: TRBV5-1; d_call: TRBD2; cdr3_length: 16; clone_size: -; cdr3_nt: TGCGCCAGCAGCTTCCTAGCGGGACTGTCAACCTACGAGCAGTACTTC; cdr3_aa: CASSFLAGLSTYEQYF
j_call: TRBJ2-5; v_call: TRBV7-9; d_call: TRBD2; cdr3_length: 18; clone_size: -; cdr3_nt: TGTGCCAGCAGCTTCCGGCTAGCGGGGGGACGCCCCCAGGAGACCCAGTACTTC; cdr3_aa: CASSFRLAGGRPQETQYF
j_call: TRBJ2-7; v_call: TRBV6-5; d_call: -; cdr3_length: 13; clone_size: -; cdr3_nt: TGTGCCAGCAGTTACAAACAGTCCTACGAGCAGTACTTC; cdr3_aa: CASSYKQSYEQYF
j_call: TRBJ2-4; v_call: TRBV23-1; d_call: TRBD2; cdr3_length: 17; clone_size: -; cdr3_nt: TGCGCCAGCAGTCAATGGACTAGCGGGAGGGGATATGGCATTCAGTACTTC; cdr3_aa: CASSQWTSGRGYGIQYF
j_call: TRBJ1-5; v_call: TRBV28; d_call: -; cdr3_length: 13; clone_size: -; cdr3_nt: TGTGCCAGCGGAGTAAGGAGCAATCAGCCCCAGCATTTT; cdr3_aa: CASGVRSNQPQHF
j_call: TRBJ1-3; v_call: TRBV2; d_call: -; cdr3_length: 15; clone_size: -; cdr3_nt: TGTGCCAGCAGTGGGCAGATAATCTCTGGAAACACCATATATTTT; cdr3_aa: CASSGQIISGNTIYF
j_call: TRBJ2-7; v_call: TRBV9; d_call: -; cdr3_length: 15; clone_size: -; cdr3_nt: TGTGCCAGCAGCGGTCCCCGGGACTCCCACTACGAGCAGTACTTC; cdr3_aa: CASSGPRDSHYEQYF
j_call: TRBJ2-1; v_call: TRBV5-3; d_call: TRBD2; cdr3_length: 15; clone_size: once; cdr3_nt: TGTGCCAGACGCGGGAGCGAGAGCTCCTACAATGAGCAGTTCTTC; cdr3_aa: CARRGSESSYNEQFF
j_call: TRBJ2-7; v_call: TRBV11-2; d_call: TRBD2; cdr3_length: 14; clone_size: -; cdr3_nt: TGTGCCAGCAGCTTAGCTAGCGGCAGGTACGAGCAGTACTTC; cdr3_aa: CASSLASGRYEQYF
j_call: TRBJ1-3; v_call: TRBV6-6; d_call: -; cdr3_length: 15; clone_size: -; cdr3_nt: TGTGCCAGCAGTACACTCCTGGTAGGGGGGGACACCATATATTTT; cdr3_aa: CASSTLLVGGDTIYF
j_call: TRBJ2-3; v_call: TRBV5-4; d_call: -; cdr3_length: 17; clone_size: -; cdr3_nt: TGTGCCAGCAGCTGGGGTAGGGGGAGGGCCCGCACAGATACGCAGTATTTT; cdr3_aa: CASSWGRGRARTDTQYF
j_call: TRBJ1-1; v_call: TRBV5-6; d_call: -; cdr3_length: 14; clone_size: -; cdr3_nt: TGTGCCAGCAGCCTTCAGCGTATGAACACTGAAGCTTTCTTT; cdr3_aa: CASSLQRMNTEAFF
j_call: TRBJ2-1; v_call: TRBV9; d_call: TRBD2; cdr3_length: 15; clone_size: once; cdr3_nt: TGTGCCAGCAGCGGCACTAGCGGGGGGGCACATGAGCAGTTCTTC; cdr3_aa: CASSGTSGGAHEQFF
j_call: TRBJ2-2; v_call: TRBV10-2; d_call: TRBD2; cdr3_length: 14; clone_size: -; cdr3_nt: TGCGCCACAGGGACTAGCGGGAGGGCCGGGGAGCTGTTTTTT; cdr3_aa: CATGTSGRAGELFF
j_call: TRBJ2-1; v_call: TRBV5-1; d_call: -; cdr3_length: 14; clone_size: -; cdr3_nt: TGCGCCAGCAGCTTACCGGTGCTTAACAATGAGCAGTTCTTC; cdr3_aa: CASSLPVLNNEQFF
j_call: TRBJ2-3; v_call: TRBV9; d_call: -; cdr3_length: 14; clone_size: -; cdr3_nt: TGTGCCAGCAGCGTAGGGGACTTCACAGATACGCAGTATTTT; cdr3_aa: CASSVGDFTDTQYF
j_call: TRBJ1-5; v_call: TRBV28; d_call: -; cdr3_length: 16; clone_size: few; cdr3_nt: TGTGCCAGCAGTCAGAACCAGGCCATGGTCATGGCGCCCCAGCATTTT; cdr3_aa: CASSQNQAMVMAPQHF
j_call: TRBJ2-2; v_call: TRBV5-1; d_call: TRBD2; cdr3_length: 12; clone_size: -; cdr3_nt: TGCGCCAGCAACGGGGGGTCCGGGGAGCTGTTTTTT; cdr3_aa: CASNGGSGELFF